The rows below give T cell receptor beta chains drawn from one sample of a study of Ad26.COV2.S vaccination and SARS-CoV-2 variants. Sequenced by immunoSEQ multiplex PCR; TCRdb stores in-frame clones only, minus some. The table includes approximately 500,000 clones, roughly 89% detected once. The source was peripheral blood, collected in a trial of Ad26.COV2.S vaccine versus placebo. The receptors come from a person between 18 and 60 years old who received the Ad26.COV2.S COVID-19 vaccine or a placebo. Both conserved end residues are part of each CDR3. The D gene is left open where the match is weak. Clone size is given for some rows only: seen once, a few or many times, or a class if the clone is expanded.

j_call,clone_size,d_call,v_call,cdr3_nt,cdr3_aa
TRBJ2-7,NA,NA,TRBV3-1/TRBV3-2,TGTGCCAGCAGCCAAGGCATCCCGCGACCTGGCTCCCGATTCGGCCGCCCGAAGCAGTACTTC,CASSQGIPRPGSRFGRPKQYF
TRBJ1-2,NA,NA,TRBV28,TGTGCCAGCATTAAAACAGGTATATCCGGCTACACCTTC,CASIKTGISGYTF
TRBJ2-7,NA,NA,TRBV6-5,TGTGCCAGCAGTTGGGGGGCCTACGAGCAGTACTTC,CASSWGAYEQYF
TRBJ1-6,NA,NA,TRBV10-2,TGCGCCAGCTCCTCGGGGAGGTTAAATTCACCCCTCCACTTT,CASSSGRLNSPLHF
TRBJ2-5,once,NA,TRBV5-1,TGCGCCAGCAGCTTGCGGTCAGGGGCGAGAATATTAGGCCAGTACTTC,CASSLRSGARILGQYF
TRBJ2-7,NA,NA,TRBV7-6,TGTGCCAGCAGCTTAGGAGCAGGGCCCACCTACGAGCAGTACTTC,CASSLGAGPTYEQYF
TRBJ1-1,NA,NA,TRBV5-1,TGCGCCAGCCGCCTCGGGTGGGCGAACACTGAAGCTTTCTTT,CASRLGWANTEAFF
TRBJ1-1,NA,NA,TRBV6-5,TGTGCCAGCAGTTACTCCGGGGCGTTGGAAGCTTTCTTT,CASSYSGALEAFF
TRBJ2-5,NA,TRBD2,TRBV9,TGTGCCAGCAGCGTAGAGGGACTAGCGTCCCAGGCAGCAGAGACCCAGTACTTC,CASSVEGLASQAAETQYF
TRBJ2-3,NA,TRBD2,TRBV7-7,TGTGCCAGCAGCCATGGTAGCGGGAGTGGCGATACGCAGTATTTT,CASSHGSGSGDTQYF
TRBJ1-1,few,TRBD1,TRBV19,TGTGCCAGTAGTTCCCGGACAGGGGCAATGAACACTGAAGCTTTCTTT,CASSSRTGAMNTEAFF
TRBJ2-1,NA,TRBD1,TRBV14,TGTGCCAGCAGCCAAGAGCGAAGGGGGCTGTGGAATGAGCAGTTCTTC,CASSQERRGLWNEQFF
TRBJ1-2,once,NA,TRBV2,TGTGCCAGCCGCCCGGACGGAGGCTACACCTTC,CASRPDGGYTF
TRBJ1-1,NA,TRBD1,TRBV14,TGTGCCAGCAGCGATTACAGGGGCGTGGGCACTGAAGCTTTCTTT,CASSDYRGVGTEAFF
TRBJ1-2,NA,NA,TRBV6-5,TGTGCCAGCCGCAGGGAGGTTGGCTATGGCTACACCTTC,CASRREVGYGYTF
TRBJ2-6,NA,NA,TRBV18,TGTGCCAGCTCACCACCGATAAGAGGACGCTCTGGGGCCAACGTCCTGACTTTC,CASSPPIRGRSGANVLTF
TRBJ2-3,NA,TRBD2,TRBV15,TGTGCCACCAGCAGAGATTTGACTAGCGGGAATACGCAGTATTTT,CATSRDLTSGNTQYF
TRBJ2-7,NA,NA,TRBV14,TGTGCCAGCAGCCGCGCATGGGGAGGCGAGCAGTACTTC,CASSRAWGGEQYF
TRBJ2-1,NA,NA,TRBV6-6,TGTGCCAGCAGACAACCCGGGACCTCGGGCAATGAGCAGTTCTTC,CASRQPGTSGNEQFF
TRBJ2-1,NA,TRBD2,TRBV28,TGTGCCAGCAGCCAGCCTAGCGGGAGATCTCATGAGCAGTTCTTC,CASSQPSGRSHEQFF
TRBJ1-1,many,TRBD1,TRBV28,TGTGCCAGCAGTCCAGGGACAGGGGGCGTCGGTTGGAACACTGAAGCTTTCTTT,CASSPGTGGVGWNTEAFF
TRBJ1-6,few,TRBD1,TRBV7-9,TGTGCCAGCAGCTTCAGCACGGGACAGGGCTCACCCCTCCACTTT,CASSFSTGQGSPLHF
TRBJ1-6,NA,TRBD1,TRBV19,TGTGCCGGCCGGGACAGAGCTAATTCACCCCTCCACTTT,CAGRDRANSPLHF
TRBJ2-7,few,TRBD2,TRBV9,TGTGCCAGCAGCGCAGGACTAGCGGGTTCGTACGAGCAGTACTTC,CASSAGLAGSYEQYF
TRBJ2-5,NA,NA,TRBV18,TGTGCCAGCTCCCCTGGAGAGACCCAGTACTTC,CASSPGETQYF
TRBJ1-5,NA,NA,TRBV28,TGTGCCAGCACCGCCGACACCATTCAGCCCCAGCATTTT,CASTADTIQPQHF
TRBJ2-5,NA,NA,TRBV7-2,TGTGCCAGCAGCTTTGATAGGTCGGGGACCCAGTACTTC,CASSFDRSGTQYF
TRBJ1-5,NA,NA,TRBV28,TGTGCCAGCAGTGACCGGGGGCAGGTTCAGCCCCAGCATTTT,CASSDRGQVQPQHF
TRBJ2-1,NA,NA,TRBV5-4,TGTGCCAGCAGCACCCCCAGATTAGAGCAGTTCTTC,CASSTPRLEQFF
TRBJ2-3,NA,TRBD2,TRBV7-2,TGTGCCAGCAGCTTGCAAATAGCGGGAACAGATACGCAGTATTTT,CASSLQIAGTDTQYF
TRBJ2-3,once,TRBD2,TRBV6-5,TGTGCCAGCAAAATAGCGGGAGCGGGCACAGATACGCAGTATTTT,CASKIAGAGTDTQYF
TRBJ1-4,NA,NA,TRBV9,TGTGCCAGCAGCGCAACAGGCCGAAATGAAAAACTGTTTTTT,CASSATGRNEKLFF
TRBJ2-3,NA,TRBD2,TRBV28,TGTGCCAGCAGTTTGTTAGTATTGGGGGGGAGGGGTGGCACAGATACGCAGTATTTT,CASSLLVLGGRGGTDTQYF
TRBJ2-3,NA,NA,TRBV19,TGTGCCAGTAGTATGTTAGGTCCTCCTAGCACAGATACGCAGTATTTT,CASSMLGPPSTDTQYF
TRBJ1-2,few,NA,TRBV27,TGTGCCAGCAGTCCCGACTATGGGGGGGACTATGGCTACACCTTC,CASSPDYGGDYGYTF
TRBJ2-3,NA,NA,TRBV27,TGTGCCAGCAGTTTAACCTCTCTTGATACGCAGTATTTT,CASSLTSLDTQYF
TRBJ2-5,NA,NA,TRBV4-3,TGCGCCAGCAGCCAAGATCTAGGGGATCAAGAGACCCAGTACTTC,CASSQDLGDQETQYF
TRBJ2-3,once,NA,TRBV28,TGTGCCAGTAGGACAGCCCGCCCCACTCGGCCCCTCACAGATACGCAGTATTTT,CASRTARPTRPLTDTQYF
TRBJ2-5,NA,TRBD1,TRBV5-4,TGTGCCAGCAGCTTGGCCGGGGCAGGGGGTATTGGGACCCAGTACTTC,CASSLAGAGGIGTQYF
TRBJ2-5,NA,TRBD2,TRBV7-9,TGTGCCAGCAGCTATATAGCGGGAGAAAGAGAGACCCAGTACTTC,CASSYIAGERETQYF
TRBJ1-2,once,NA,TRBV9,TGTGCCAGCAGCGTAAGTGTGACGGCCGTAGAGGGCTACACCTTC,CASSVSVTAVEGYTF
TRBJ2-2,NA,TRBD1,TRBV9,TGTGCCAGCAGCGTAACCTCCGGGACAGGGGCAACCGGGGAGCTGTTTTTT,CASSVTSGTGATGELFF
TRBJ2-5,NA,TRBD1,TRBV5-5,TGTGCCAGCAGCTTGACAGGGGGGTACGACGGGACCCAGTACTTC,CASSLTGGYDGTQYF
TRBJ2-2,few,NA,TRBV7-3,TGTGCCAGCAGCTTATCCCCTCTTAGCGGAGCCAACACCGGGGAGCTGTTTTTT,CASSLSPLSGANTGELFF
TRBJ2-3,NA,TRBD1,TRBV5-1,TGCGCCAGCAGCCCCGTGACAGGGTATAGTAGCACAGATACGCAGTATTTT,CASSPVTGYSSTDTQYF
TRBJ2-1,NA,NA,TRBV24-1,TGTGCCACCAGCCTAACGGGGCAGGGGAGCAATGAGCAGTTCTTC,CATSLTGQGSNEQFF
TRBJ2-7,once,TRBD1,TRBV28,TGTGCCAGCAGTTCCCGACAGGGACAGGGAAGCTACGAGCAGTACTTC,CASSSRQGQGSYEQYF
TRBJ2-2,NA,NA,TRBV7-9,TGTGCCAGCAGCCCCCTTGTCACCGGGGAGCTGTTTTTT,CASSPLVTGELFF
TRBJ2-7,NA,NA,TRBV6-6,TGTGCCAGCACACCAGGGGGGGGGCGGTTCGAGCAGTACTTC,CASTPGGGRFEQYF
TRBJ2-1,NA,TRBD1,TRBV6-6,TGTGCCAGCAGCCAACGGCGCGGGACAGGGGGGATTGAGCAGTTCTTC,CASSQRRGTGGIEQFF
TRBJ2-1,NA,NA,TRBV15,TGTGCCACCAGCAGAGATCAGCAGGGACAGCAGTTCTTC,CATSRDQQGQQFF